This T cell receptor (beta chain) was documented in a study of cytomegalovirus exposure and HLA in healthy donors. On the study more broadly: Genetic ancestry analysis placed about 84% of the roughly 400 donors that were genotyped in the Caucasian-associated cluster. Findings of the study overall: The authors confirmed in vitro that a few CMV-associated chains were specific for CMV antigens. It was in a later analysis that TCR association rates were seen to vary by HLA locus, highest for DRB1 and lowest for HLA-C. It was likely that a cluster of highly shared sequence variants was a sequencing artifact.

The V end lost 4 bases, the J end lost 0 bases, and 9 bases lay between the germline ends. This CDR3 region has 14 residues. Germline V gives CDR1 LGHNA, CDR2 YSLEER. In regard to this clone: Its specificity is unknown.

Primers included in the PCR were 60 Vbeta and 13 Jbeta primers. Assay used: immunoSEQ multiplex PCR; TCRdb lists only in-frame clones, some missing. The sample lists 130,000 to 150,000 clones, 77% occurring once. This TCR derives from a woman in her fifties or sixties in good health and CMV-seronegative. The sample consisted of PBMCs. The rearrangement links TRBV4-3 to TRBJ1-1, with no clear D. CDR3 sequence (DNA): TGCGCCAGCAGCCCCCGACGGGTGAACACTGAAGCTTTCTTT. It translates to CASSPRRVNTEAFF.